A selection of T cell receptor beta chains follows, all from one sample in a study of cytomegalovirus exposure and HLA in healthy donors. The method was immunoSEQ multiplex PCR; TCRdb's version includes in-frame clones alone and lacks a portion of them. The data contain around 130,000 clones, about 80% of them seen just once; the ten biggest clones take up over 2.5%. Sequencing was done on a sample of PBMCs. The receptors were gathered from a male donor in good health and CMV-seronegative. The CDR3 runs from the conserved cysteine through the conserved F or W. Fields, in order: J gene, D gene, V gene, clone size, CDR3 protein, CDR3 DNA. A D gene is named only where the DNA matches it firmly. The size field is filled for only some rows; it gives once, few, many or a size class.

j_call: TRBJ2-1
d_call: .
v_call: TRBV7-3
clone_size: .
cdr3_aa: CASSLAGPNNEQFF
cdr3_nt: TGTGCCAGCAGCTTAGCGGGACCGAACAATGAGCAGTTCTTC

j_call: TRBJ2-7
d_call: TRBD2
v_call: TRBV13
clone_size: once
cdr3_aa: CASSPREAGGTYEQYF
cdr3_nt: TGTGCCAGCAGCCCACGAGAGGCGGGGGGTACCTACGAGCAGTACTTC

j_call: TRBJ1-6
d_call: .
v_call: TRBV2
clone_size: .
cdr3_aa: CASNQGVYNSPLHF
cdr3_nt: TGTGCCAGCAATCAGGGTGTCTATAATTCACCCCTCCACTTT

j_call: TRBJ2-1
d_call: .
v_call: TRBV5-1
clone_size: .
cdr3_aa: CASSPAWGAEQFF
cdr3_nt: TGCGCCAGCAGCCCTGCGTGGGGCGCTGAGCAGTTCTTC

j_call: TRBJ1-4
d_call: .
v_call: TRBV19
clone_size: few
cdr3_aa: CASSIRGGADEKLFF
cdr3_nt: TGTGCCAGTAGTATAAGGGGGGGAGCGGATGAAAAACTGTTTTTT

j_call: TRBJ1-2
d_call: TRBD1
v_call: TRBV7-2
clone_size: .
cdr3_aa: CASSADRATYGYTF
cdr3_nt: TGTGCCAGCAGCGCGGACAGGGCCACCTATGGCTACACCTTC

j_call: TRBJ2-1
d_call: .
v_call: TRBV9
clone_size: .
cdr3_aa: CASSDPRLAYNEQFF
cdr3_nt: TGTGCCAGCAGCGATCCTAGACTAGCCTACAATGAGCAGTTCTTC

j_call: TRBJ2-7
d_call: TRBD2
v_call: TRBV5-1
clone_size: .
cdr3_aa: CASSLGLGRQSSYEQYF
cdr3_nt: TGCGCCAGCAGCTTGGGTCTCGGGAGGCAGAGCTCCTACGAGCAGTACTTC

j_call: TRBJ2-2
d_call: .
v_call: TRBV2
clone_size: once
cdr3_aa: CASSEAILGTGELFF
cdr3_nt: TGTGCCAGCAGTGAAGCCATACTAGGTACCGGGGAGCTGTTTTTT

j_call: TRBJ1-1
d_call: TRBD1
v_call: TRBV6-5
clone_size: .
cdr3_aa: CASSKPGGVVTEAFF
cdr3_nt: TGTGCCAGCAGTAAACCAGGGGGCGTAGTCACTGAAGCTTTCTTT

j_call: TRBJ1-5
d_call: .
v_call: TRBV11-2
clone_size: .
cdr3_aa: CASSSIGGSNQPQHF
cdr3_nt: TGTGCCAGCAGTTCAATCGGGGGTAGCAATCAGCCCCAGCATTTT

j_call: TRBJ2-5
d_call: TRBD2
v_call: TRBV7-6
clone_size: .
cdr3_aa: CASSLPRLAGAETQYF
cdr3_nt: TGTGCCAGCAGCTTACCCCGACTAGCGGGAGCAGAGACCCAGTACTTC

j_call: TRBJ2-7
d_call: TRBD1
v_call: TRBV4-1
clone_size: .
cdr3_aa: CASSRRGAGGIYEQYF
cdr3_nt: TGCGCCAGCAGCCGAAGAGGGGCAGGGGGCATATACGAGCAGTACTTC

j_call: TRBJ1-4
d_call: .
v_call: TRBV5-6
clone_size: .
cdr3_aa: CASSLVGQVGEKLFF
cdr3_nt: TGTGCCAGCAGCTTGGTTGGGCAGGTTGGCGAAAAACTGTTTTTT

j_call: TRBJ2-5
d_call: .
v_call: TRBV5-1
clone_size: .
cdr3_aa: CASSWGGARQETQYF
cdr3_nt: TGCGCCAGCAGCTGGGGGGGGGCAAGACAAGAGACCCAGTACTTC

j_call: TRBJ1-1
d_call: TRBD1
v_call: TRBV5-5
clone_size: .
cdr3_aa: CASRTGVLNTEAFF
cdr3_nt: TGTGCCAGCAGGACAGGGGTGTTGAACACTGAAGCTTTCTTT

j_call: TRBJ2-3
d_call: .
v_call: TRBV29-1
clone_size: .
cdr3_aa: CSVDKQGLRTDTQYF
cdr3_nt: TGCAGCGTTGACAAACAGGGCTTACGCACAGATACGCAGTATTTT

j_call: TRBJ2-2
d_call: TRBD2
v_call: TRBV28
clone_size: .
cdr3_aa: CASISSGGVTGELFF
cdr3_nt: TGTGCCAGCATCTCTAGCGGGGGCGTCACCGGGGAGCTGTTTTTT

j_call: TRBJ1-6
d_call: .
v_call: TRBV11-2
clone_size: .
cdr3_aa: CASSTTENSPLHF
cdr3_nt: TGTGCCAGCAGCACGACAGAGAATTCACCCCTCCACTTT

j_call: TRBJ1-1
d_call: TRBD1
v_call: TRBV10-2
clone_size: .
cdr3_aa: CASSGQGAWTEAFF
cdr3_nt: TGCGCCAGCAGTGGACAGGGGGCTTGGACTGAAGCTTTCTTT

j_call: TRBJ1-1
d_call: .
v_call: TRBV11-2
clone_size: .
cdr3_aa: CASSLVYRPEAFF
cdr3_nt: TGTGCCAGCAGCTTAGTATACAGACCAGAAGCTTTCTTT

j_call: TRBJ2-7
d_call: TRBD1
v_call: TRBV9
clone_size: .
cdr3_aa: CASSPGADRDYEQYF
cdr3_nt: TGTGCCAGCAGCCCCGGGGCGGACAGGGACTACGAGCAGTACTTC

j_call: TRBJ1-2
d_call: .
v_call: TRBV9
clone_size: .
cdr3_aa: CASSVALQNGGYTF
cdr3_nt: TGTGCCAGCAGCGTAGCGTTGCAGAATGGTGGCTACACCTTC